The present entry profiles one T cell receptor beta chain with its context. In its sample, this clone was seen once. There is no known antigen for this receptor. Base qualities are not recorded, but no much larger clone differs from it by a single base. The immunoSEQ Assay, a bias-controlled multiplex PCR, was used to amplify TCRbeta CDR3 regions from genomic DNA. As for the authors' bioinformatics: The number of nucleated cells in each sample was estimated from the amplification of reference gene primers within the assay. To quantify the absolute abundance of each unique TCRbeta CDR3 rearrangement, sequence reads were collapsed and filtered. Productive Simpson clonality was computed per sample as the square root of Simpson's diversity index over productive rearrangements. In its TCRdb copy, this immuneACCESS table keeps in-frame sequences only and misses some clones. Where compared with another copy, unresolved V genes explain less than half of these, and the others have no known cause. The D gene and trimming were derived from the DNA, and the V and J assignments and clone size from that table. Recorded for this sample are some 200,000 clones; 70% to 85% of them occurred a single time. 9.8% of the sample is held by the ten biggest clonotypes.

The data stem from a study of blood T cell repertoires in COVID-19 (TCRdb year 2020). Turning to the overall study: Collaborator samples came from the United States, Italy and Spain and covered acute and convalescent phases of COVID-19. The prospective study material was composed of cDNA or gDNA derived from T cells, B-cell-depleted T cells, or PBMCs. Subjects who had been exposed to COVID-19, were actively infected with it, or had recovered from it provided the deeply sampled blood TCRbeta repertoires that made up the dataset. The repertoires were released in a freely available public database meant as a resource for research on the immune response to SARS-CoV-2. The samples were drawn from two sources: the first 160 participants of the ongoing ImmuneRACE study, and 1,254 subjects contributed by 6 global collaborators. The sample metadata nearly always contained a de-identified subject ID, COVID-19 status, age in years and sex. Where available, HLA class I and class II types were taken from metadata supplied by the sample provider and were not determined by assay-based typing. The research as a whole found: Clinical and demographic metadata were provided uncurated, with the amount varying by source and participant.

V gives up 7 bases and J gives up 1 base, and the segment between their germline ends measures 14 bases. From a lookup of the germline V gene, CDR1 and CDR2 are SQVTM and ANQGSEA. The CDR3 contains 13 residues, cysteine and phenylalanine counted. The read is trimmed to its CDR3 DNA, 39 bases read in frame from base 1. The collaborating institutions used their own protocols to collect whole blood in K2EDTA tubes. For TCRbeta analysis, collaborators shipped samples in one of three forms: frozen whole blood, isolated PBMCs, or DNA extracted from either of those sample types. The receptor was derived from a woman over 75 with acute or convalescent COVID-19. The rearrangement joined TRBV29-1 to TRBJ2-7; matching of 6 bases hints at TRBD2 as the D gene. Sequenced input: peripheral blood. The sequenced DNA is TGCAGCGGGATCGTCGGGGGATCCTACGAGCAGTACTTC. It specifies CSGIVGGSYEQYF.